This note documents a single T cell receptor beta chain sequence. CDR1 and CDR2 from the germline V gene are MNHEY and SVGEGT. J was trimmed by 4 bases and V by 2 bases; bases with no gene match: 4. The CDR3 runs 15 residues. These data are taken from a study of blood T cell repertoires in COVID-19. Here immunoSEQ multiplex PCR was the method, and the copy in TCRdb shows in-frame clones only, minus some. The data contain under 200,000 clones, 60% to 80% of them singletons. The sample was peripheral blood. The receptor was isolated from a man in his 70s with acute or convalescent COVID-19. The rearrangement links TRBV6-2 or TRBV6-3 to TRBJ1-4; 7 bases agree with TRBD1. CDR3 region: CASSYVTGSNEKLFF. CDR3 DNA sequence: TGTGCCAGCAGTTACGTGACAGGGAGTAATGAAAAACTGTTTTTT.